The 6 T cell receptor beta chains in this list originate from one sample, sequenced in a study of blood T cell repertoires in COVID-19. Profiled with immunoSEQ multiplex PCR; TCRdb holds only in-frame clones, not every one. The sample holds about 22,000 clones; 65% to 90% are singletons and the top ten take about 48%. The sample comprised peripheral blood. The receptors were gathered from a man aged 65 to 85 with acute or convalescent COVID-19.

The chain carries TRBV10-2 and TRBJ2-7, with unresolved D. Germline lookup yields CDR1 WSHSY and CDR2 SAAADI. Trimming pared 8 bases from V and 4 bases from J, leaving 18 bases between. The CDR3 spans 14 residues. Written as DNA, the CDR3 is TGCGCCAGCCGGAGTTCTGGAGAGCAGTACGAGCAGTACTTC. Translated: CASRSSGEQYEQYF.

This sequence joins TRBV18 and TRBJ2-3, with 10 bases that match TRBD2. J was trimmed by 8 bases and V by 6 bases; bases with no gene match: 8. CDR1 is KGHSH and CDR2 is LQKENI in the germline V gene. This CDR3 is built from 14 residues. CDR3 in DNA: TGTGCCAGCTCTGAGACTAGCGGGTCGGGTACGCAGTATTTT. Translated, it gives CASSETSGSGTQYF.

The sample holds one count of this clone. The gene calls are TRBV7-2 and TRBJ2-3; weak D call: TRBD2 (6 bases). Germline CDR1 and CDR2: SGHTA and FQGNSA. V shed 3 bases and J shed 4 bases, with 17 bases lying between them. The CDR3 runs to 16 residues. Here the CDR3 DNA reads TGTGCCAGCAGCTTCGGACGGCCCGGAGGGCCAGATACGCAGTATTTT. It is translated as CASSFGRPGGPDTQYF. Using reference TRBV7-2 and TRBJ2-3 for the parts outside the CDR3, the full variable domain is GAGVSQSPSNKVTEKGKDVELRCDPISGHTALYWYRQSLGQGLEFLIYFQGNSAPDKSGLPSDRFSAERTGGSVSTLTIQRTQQEDSAVYLCASSFGRPGGPDTQYFGPGTRLTVL.

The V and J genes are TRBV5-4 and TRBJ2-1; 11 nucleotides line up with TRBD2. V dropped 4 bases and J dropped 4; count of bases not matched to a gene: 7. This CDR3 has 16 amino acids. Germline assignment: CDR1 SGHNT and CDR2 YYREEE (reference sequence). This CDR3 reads CASSPTSGEFYNEQFF. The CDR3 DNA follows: TGTGCCAGCAGCCCGACTAGCGGGGAGTTTTACAATGAGCAGTTCTTC.

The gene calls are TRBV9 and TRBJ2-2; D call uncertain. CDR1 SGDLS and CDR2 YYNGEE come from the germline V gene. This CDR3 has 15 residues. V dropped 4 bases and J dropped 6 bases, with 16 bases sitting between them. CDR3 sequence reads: CASSSDSHTAGELFF. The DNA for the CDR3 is TGTGCCAGCAGCTCCGACTCACACACGGCCGGGGAGCTGTTTTTT. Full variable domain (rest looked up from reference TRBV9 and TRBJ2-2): DSGVTQTPKHLITATGQRVTLRCSPRSGDLSVYWYQQSLDQGLQFLIQYYNGEERAKGNILERFSAQQFPDLHSELNLSSLELGDSALYFCASSSDSHTAGELFFGEGSRLTVL.

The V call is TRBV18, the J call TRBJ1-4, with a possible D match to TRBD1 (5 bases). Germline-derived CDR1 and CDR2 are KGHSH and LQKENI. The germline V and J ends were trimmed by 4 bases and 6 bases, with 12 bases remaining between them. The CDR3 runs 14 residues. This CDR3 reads CASSLGTGDEKLFF. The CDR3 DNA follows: TGTGCCAGCTCACTCGGGACGGGGGATGAAAAACTGTTTTTT.